A selection of T cell receptor beta chains follows, all from one sample in a study of blood T cell repertoires in COVID-19. This table comes from immunoSEQ multiplex PCR, and its TCRdb copy is limited to in-frame clones, with some not included. The table lists some 200,000 clones, 65% to 90% of them singletons. Sequenced sample: peripheral blood. The receptor source for this set is a woman between 65 and 79 years old with COVID-19, enrolled during active disease. Both conserved end residues are part of each CDR3. Fields, in order: J gene, clone size, V gene, D gene, CDR3 DNA, CDR3 protein. D genes are given only for firm matches. Clone size is not always given. Where it is, it says once, few, many or a class for expanded clones.

J: TRBJ2-2
size: NA
V: TRBV27
D: NA
DNA: TGTGCCAGCAGGTTACAAACTAACACCGGGGAGCTGTTTTTT
CDR3: CASRLQTNTGELFF

J: TRBJ2-3
size: NA
V: TRBV27
D: TRBD2
DNA: TGTGCCAGCAACTCAGGCCCAGCGGGGAGGTTCGCAGATACGCAGTATTTT
CDR3: CASNSGPAGRFADTQYF

J: TRBJ1-5
size: NA
V: TRBV6-5
D: TRBD1
DNA: TGTGCCAGCAGAATCCCGGGACAGGGCAATCAGCCCCAGCATTTT
CDR3: CASRIPGQGNQPQHF

J: TRBJ2-7
size: once
V: TRBV7-2
D: NA
DNA: TGTGCCAGCAGCTCTGGGCGGACAGTCCCCTACGAGCAGTACTTC
CDR3: CASSSGRTVPYEQYF

J: TRBJ2-2
size: NA
V: TRBV19
D: TRBD2
DNA: TGTGCCAGTAGTACACCGGGACTAGCGGTGAGCACCGGGGAGCTGTTTTTT
CDR3: CASSTPGLAVSTGELFF

J: TRBJ2-7
size: once
V: TRBV7-8
D: NA
DNA: TGTGCCAGCAGCTTAGCTGGCAGGGGTTCCTACGAGCAGTACTTC
CDR3: CASSLAGRGSYEQYF

J: TRBJ2-3
size: NA
V: TRBV5-8
D: NA
DNA: TGTGCCAGCAGCTTATATCAGGGAAGCGACGTAGATACGCAGTATTTT
CDR3: CASSLYQGSDVDTQYF

J: TRBJ2-3
size: NA
V: TRBV9
D: TRBD2
DNA: TGTGCCAGCAGCGCCCCCCTTAGCGGGGACACAGATACGCAGTATTTT
CDR3: CASSAPLSGDTDTQYF

J: TRBJ1-1
size: NA
V: TRBV10-3
D: NA
DNA: TGTGCCATCAGTGAGTCTAAAGGGGGGGACACTGAAGCTTTCTTT
CDR3: CAISESKGGDTEAFF

J: TRBJ2-3
size: NA
V: TRBV3-1/TRBV3-2
D: TRBD2
DNA: TGTGCCAGCAGCCAGAGACCGGGACTAGCGGCCACAGATACGCAGTATTTT
CDR3: CASSQRPGLAATDTQYF

J: TRBJ1-1
size: NA
V: TRBV9
D: NA
DNA: TGTGCCAGCAGCAGGGATCCCACAGGGAACACTGAAGCTTTCTTT
CDR3: CASSRDPTGNTEAFF

J: TRBJ1-1
size: NA
V: TRBV4-1
D: NA
DNA: TGCGCCAGCAGCCACGAGGGGGTACGAGGCTCATACACTGAAGCTTTCTTT
CDR3: CASSHEGVRGSYTEAFF

J: TRBJ1-1
size: NA
V: TRBV15
D: TRBD1
DNA: TGTGCCACCAGCAGAGAAGGGGGCGAAGCTTTCTTT
CDR3: CATSREGGEAFF

J: TRBJ2-7
size: NA
V: TRBV7-3
D: TRBD2
DNA: TGTGCCAGCGAGTCTAGCGGGAGAAAACGTGTTCACGAGCAGTACTTC
CDR3: CASESSGRKRVHEQYF

J: TRBJ1-5
size: NA
V: TRBV18
D: NA
DNA: TGTGCCAGCTCACCTACAGCTCAGCCCCAGCATTTT
CDR3: CASSPTAQPQHF

J: TRBJ2-1
size: NA
V: TRBV10-3
D: TRBD2
DNA: TGTGCCATCAGTGTTCGGCGGGAGGGCCAGGGTGAGCAGTTCTTC
CDR3: CAISVRREGQGEQFF

J: TRBJ1-4
size: NA
V: TRBV27
D: TRBD1
DNA: TGTGCCAGCAGTTTCGGGACAGGGAATGAAAAACTGTTTTTT
CDR3: CASSFGTGNEKLFF

J: TRBJ2-2
size: NA
V: TRBV19
D: NA
DNA: TGTGCCAGTAGTATCGAAGGGGTAAACACCGGGGAGCTGTTTTTT
CDR3: CASSIEGVNTGELFF

J: TRBJ1-5
size: few
V: TRBV24-1
D: NA
DNA: TGTGCCATCCAGGGGAGAAACAATCAGCCCCAGCATTTT
CDR3: CAIQGRNNQPQHF

J: TRBJ2-7
size: few
V: TRBV23-1
D: NA
DNA: TGCGCCAGCAGTCAATCGCACAGTTGGGCAGTGTTCACCTACGAGCAGTACTTC
CDR3: CASSQSHSWAVFTYEQYF

J: TRBJ2-7
size: NA
V: TRBV11-1
D: NA
DNA: TGTGCCAGCAGCCTCGGGACACTCGGGACCTACGAGCAGTACTTC
CDR3: CASSLGTLGTYEQYF

J: TRBJ2-2
size: NA
V: TRBV7-9
D: TRBD1
DNA: TGTGCCAGCAGCAGCCGGGACAGTAACATCGGTTACACCGGGGAGCTGTTTTTT
CDR3: CASSSRDSNIGYTGELFF

J: TRBJ1-3
size: NA
V: TRBV7-9
D: NA
DNA: TGTGCCAGCAGGACAGGTGTGGACTCTGGAAACACCATATATTTT
CDR3: CASRTGVDSGNTIYF

J: TRBJ2-3
size: NA
V: TRBV18
D: NA
DNA: TGTGCCAGCTCACCCGATGCGAGCGGTGCCCGCACAGATACGCAGTATTTT
CDR3: CASSPDASGARTDTQYF

J: TRBJ1-2
size: NA
V: TRBV19
D: NA
DNA: TGTGCCAGTAGTATAGATCAGACAGACTATGGCTACACCTTC
CDR3: CASSIDQTDYGYTF

J: TRBJ2-1
size: NA
V: TRBV7-8
D: TRBD2
DNA: TGTGCCAGCAGCTCGAGATCTAGCGGGAGACAGGGTGAGCAGTTCTTC
CDR3: CASSSRSSGRQGEQFF

J: TRBJ1-1
size: NA
V: TRBV5-1
D: NA
DNA: TGCGCCAGCAGCGAGGACACATTGAACACTGAAGCTTTCTTT
CDR3: CASSEDTLNTEAFF